One and the same sample provided the 23 T cell receptor beta chains below, sequenced in a study of blood T cell repertoires in COVID-19. The method was immunoSEQ multiplex PCR; TCRdb's version includes in-frame clones alone and lacks a portion of them. The table has 50,000 to 55,000 clones, around 83% seen once; the top ten hold almost 6.5%. The sequenced sample was peripheral blood. The origin of the receptors is a man aged 55 to 70 with acute or convalescent COVID-19.

The rearrangement joins TRBV6-2 or TRBV6-3 to TRBJ2-4; TRBD1 matches at 9 bases. J lost 0 bases, V lost 0 bases, and 12 bases had no gene match. The CDR3 extends over 20 amino acids. The germline V gene encodes CDR1 MNHEY and CDR2 SVGEGT. This chain's CDR3 is CASSYSPGQGGPLAKNIQYF. The DNA of the CDR3 is TGTGCCAGCAGTTACTCCCCGGGACAGGGAGGACCCCTAGCCAAAAACATTCAGTACTTC.

This clone was detected a few times. V is TRBV12-3 or TRBV12-4 and J is TRBJ1-5; maybe TRBD1 (5 bases). This CDR3 spans 13 amino acids. V was trimmed by 5 bases and J by 5 bases, leaving 10 bases between them. CDR3 bases: TGTGCCAGCAGTCCTACCAGGGATCAGCCCCAGCATTTT. Translation gives CASSPTRDQPQHF.

This sequence joins TRBV12-5 and TRBJ2-1, with D tentatively TRBD2 (5 bases). Trimming left V 5 bases short and J 10 bases short, with 9 bases between. Germline-derived CDR1 and CDR2 are LGHNT and FRNRAP. The CDR3 sequence is 11 residues long. The DNA for the CDR3 is TGTGCTAGTGGTAGTGTAGCGGAGCAGTTCTTC. As protein: CASGSVAEQFF.

The chain carries TRBV7-8 and TRBJ2-7; D gene unclear. This CDR3 has 15 amino acids. V gave up 1 base and J gave up 2 bases, with 12 bases separating them. CDR1 is SGHVS, CDR2 FQNEAQ, per germline. The CDR3 region is CASSLEFEVAYEQYF. DNA of the CDR3: TGTGCCAGCAGCTTAGAGTTCGAGGTGGCCTACGAGCAGTACTTC.

J is TRBJ1-5 and V is TRBV12-3 or TRBV12-4; the D is unclear. The CDR3 is made up of 12 amino acids. The V and J ends lost 4 bases and 5 bases respectively, with 6 bases between them. The CDR3 is CASSYSHQPQHF. The CDR3 coding sequence is TGTGCCAGCAGTTACAGTCATCAGCCCCAGCATTTT.

The chain joins TRBV19 to TRBJ1-1; tentative D call: TRBD1 (6 bases). Germline-derived CDR1 and CDR2 are LNHDA and SQIVND (reference sequence). The CDR3 runs to 19 residues. V dropped 1 base and J dropped 1 base, with 22 bases sitting between them. CDR3 sequence (DNA): TGTGCCAGTAGTATAGGCCGAAGGATACGGGACACCCAGAACACTGAAGCTTTCTTT. It specifies CASSIGRRIRDTQNTEAFF.

The chain has TRBV6-1 and TRBJ2-2; D is uncertain. The germline V gene has CDR1 MNHNS and CDR2 SASEGT. This CDR3 is 15 amino acids long. Trimming stripped 1 base from V and 7 bases from J, with 13 bases between. The CDR3 nucleotides read TGTGCCAGCAGTGAAGGGGCTGTTCGGAACGGGGAGCTGTTTTTT. It is translated as CASSEGAVRNGELFF.

The chain joins TRBV18 to TRBJ1-3; TRBD1 might be the D (6 bases). Looked up from germline, CDR1 is KGHSH and CDR2 is LQKENI. V dropped 3 bases and J dropped 0 bases, with 12 bases sitting between them. The CDR3 contains 16 residues. The CDR3, as DNA: TGTGCCAGCTCACCGGGACATCTATTCTCTGGAAACACCATATATTTT. Amino acid sequence: CASSPGHLFSGNTIYF.

Regarding this clone: Germline and junction disagree at one end, which may indicate a read error. This sequence joins TRBV2 and TRBJ1-6, with 8 nucleotides matching TRBD1. Germline CDR1 is SNHLY and CDR2 is FYNNEI. CDR3 length: 14 residues. The CDR3, as DNA: TGTGCCAGCAGAGAAGACAGGGGATCTTCACCCCTCCACTTT. Its translation: CASREDRGSSPLHF.

V and J are TRBV3-1 (or the pseudogene TRBV3-2) and TRBJ2-1; 7 nucleotides line up with TRBD2. The CDR3 extends over 15 amino acids. Germline V lookup: CDR1 LGHDT, CDR2 YNNKEL (reference sequence). Germline trimming cut 4 bases from V and 3 bases from J; bases unmatched to any gene: 6. The CDR3 sequence: CASSRAGESYNEQFF. CDR3 DNA sequence: TGTGCCAGCAGCCGCGCGGGAGAAAGCTACAATGAGCAGTTCTTC.

The chain recombines TRBV13 with TRBJ2-7; D gene uncertain. Germline CDR1 PRHDT, CDR2 FYEKMQ (reference sequence). The CDR3 consists of 15 residues. V was pared by 5 bases and J by 5 bases, with 19 bases between. The CDR3 is CASSPLGSSPDEQYF. DNA for the CDR3: TGTGCCAGCAGCCCCCTCGGATCTAGTCCGGACGAGCAGTACTTC.

The genes are TRBV27 and TRBJ1-3; perhaps TRBD1 as D (6 bases). The V and J ends lost 5 bases and 2 bases respectively, with 16 bases between them. This CDR3 comprises 16 residues. Germline loops: CDR1 MNHEY, CDR2 SMNVEV (reference sequence). The CDR3 DNA sequence: TGTGCCAGCAGTCCCCGACAGGTGCTCCCTGGAAACACCATATATTTT. This codes for CASSPRQVLPGNTIYF.

This rearrangement joins TRBV19 to TRBJ1-5; 10 bases are a match to TRBD1. The germline CDR1 and CDR2 sequences are LNHDA and SQIVND (reference sequence). The CDR3 runs 19 residues. With 8 bases clipped from V and 2 bases from J, the junction kept 18 bases outside the gene matches. CDR3 coding DNA: TGTGCCAGTTCAAGACTGCGGGACAGGGGTATTAGGGGCAATCAGCCCCAGCATTTT. Translating it yields CASSRLRDRGIRGNQPQHF.

The V call is TRBV7-6, the J call TRBJ2-5; 10 bases are a match to TRBD1. The germline gives CDR1 SGHVS, CDR2 FNYEAQ. The CDR3 runs 16 residues. The trim removed 5 bases at V and 1 base at J, leaving 7 bases unmatched. The CDR3 coding sequence is TGTGCCAGCAGCGCAGGACAGGGGGTGACCCAAGAGACCCAGTACTTC. This gives the protein CASSAGQGVTQETQYF. Supplemented by reference TRBV7-6 and TRBJ2-5, the full variable domain reads GAGVSQSPRYKVTKRGQDVALRCDPISGHVSLYWYRQALGQGPEFLTYFNYEAQQDKSGLPNDRFSAERPEGSISTLTIQRTEQRDSAMYRCASSAGQGVTQETQYFGPGTRLLVL.

This chain joins TRBV2 and TRBJ2-5; 10 bases match TRBD2. Germline V gene lookup returns CDR1 SNHLY and CDR2 FYNNEI. This CDR3 comprises 14 residues. Germline trimming cut 5 bases from V and 5 bases from J; bases unmatched to any gene: 5. The CDR3 coding sequence is TGTGCCAGCAGTCAGGGGACTAGCGTCGAGACCCAGTACTTC. Its translation: CASSQGTSVETQYF.

The chain employs TRBV24-1 and TRBJ1-2; TRBD1 matches at 10 bases. Trimming cost V 3 bases and J 4 bases; bases outside gene matches: 4. The CDR3 extends over 15 amino acids. CDR1 is KGHDR and CDR2 is SFDVKD in the germline V gene. CDR3 sequence reads: CATSDPGQGPYGYTF. CDR3 nucleotides: TGTGCCACCAGTGATCCGGGACAGGGGCCCTATGGCTACACCTTC.

This chain connects TRBV5-1 to TRBJ1-6, with TRBD1 matching over 9 bases. The CDR3 contains 15 residues. Unmatched junction bases numbered 8, after V lost 0 bases and J lost 13 bases. Germline V gives CDR1 SGHRS, CDR2 YFSETQ. The CDR3 sequence is CASSLEGQGITPLHF. The CDR3 region has the DNA TGCGCCAGCAGCTTGGAGGGACAGGGTATAACCCCCCTCCACTTT. The full variable domain, its missing parts supplied by reference TRBV5-1 and TRBJ1-6, is KAGVTQTPRYLIKTRGQQVTLSCSPISGHRSVSWYQQTPGQGLQFLFEYFSETQRNKGNFPGRFSGRQFSNSRSEMNVSTLELGDSALYLCASSLEGQGITPLHFGNGTRLTVT.

Turning to this clone: At one end, the junction sequence differs from germline, possibly due to a read error. V is TRBV15 and J is TRBJ1-2; weak D call: TRBD1 (5 bases). Germline V gives CDR1 LNHNV, CDR2 YYDKDF (reference sequence). The CDR3 spans 15 residues. CDR3 nucleotides: TGTGCCACCAACAGAAGGACCGCCAGGGAAGGGGGCTACACCTTC. This codes for CATNRRTAREGGYTF.

The genes are TRBV28 and TRBJ1-5; TRBD1 aligns across 7 bases. Germline V gene lookup returns CDR1 MDHEN and CDR2 SYDVKM. With V trimmed by 6 bases and J by 6 bases, 11 bases remained unmatched. CDR3 size: 15 residues. The CDR3 reads CASRPRDRRIQPQHF. For the CDR3, the DNA is TGTGCCAGCAGACCCCGGGACAGAAGGATTCAGCCCCAGCATTTT.

The chain links TRBV2 to TRBJ2-7; 7 positions match TRBD2. Per germline, CDR1 SNHLY and CDR2 FYNNEI. The V and J ends lost 6 bases and 6 bases, in that order; junction bases with no gene match: 11. There are 14 residues in the CDR3. DNA of the CDR3: TGTGCCAGCAGCGTCGGACTAGTTCGAAGCGAGCAGTACTTC. Amino acid sequence: CASSVGLVRSEQYF.

The gene calls are TRBV18 and TRBJ2-5; D is ambiguous. The V end lost 1 base, the J end lost 4 bases, and 13 bases lay between the germline ends. The CDR3 has 15 amino acids. Germline-derived CDR1 and CDR2 are KGHSH and LQKENI. This CDR3 is CASSPLSPGGETQYF. CDR3 sequence (DNA): TGTGCCAGCTCACCACTTTCACCCGGCGGAGAGACCCAGTACTTC.

The rearrangement links TRBV3-1 (or the pseudogene TRBV3-2) to TRBJ1-2; a weak D match, TRBD1 (5 bases). The V end was cut by 2 bases, the J end by 8 bases, with 12 bases between. The CDR3 has 13 amino acids. Looked up from germline, CDR1 is LGHDT and CDR2 is YNNKEL (reference sequence). The CDR3 spells CASSQTRENGYTF. The CDR3, as DNA: TGTGCCAGCAGCCAAACCAGGGAAAACGGCTACACCTTC.

The genes are TRBV6-5 and TRBJ1-5; perhaps TRBD1 as D (5 bases). The V and J ends lost 2 bases and 2 bases respectively, with 13 bases between them. The CDR3 is made up of 16 amino acids. Germline assignment: CDR1 MNHEY and CDR2 SVGAGI. CDR3 sequence (DNA): TGTGCCAGCAGTTACGTCCCAGGGTCGGGCAATCAGCCCCAGCATTTT. It is translated as CASSYVPGSGNQPQHF.